A selection of T cell receptor beta chains follows, all from one sample in a study of human thymus T cells. TCRdb's copy holds only in-frame clones and misses some; the assay was immunoSEQ multiplex PCR. The sample lists over 35,000 clones; around 94% were seen once. The sequenced material came from blood. These receptors were obtained from a boy under two years old with a congenital heart defect but otherwise immunologically healthy. CDR3s include the opening cysteine and the closing phenylalanine or tryptophan. D genes are given only for firm matches. Where a row states a size, it is once, few, many or the class of an expanded clone; other rows omit it.

j_call v_call d_call clone_size cdr3_aa cdr3_nt
TRBJ2-3 TRBV14 TRBD2 - CASSQSPSGQSGADTQYF TGTGCCAGCAGCCAAAGCCCTAGCGGGCAAAGTGGGGCAGATACGCAGTATTTT
TRBJ1-6 TRBV27 TRBD1 - CASSRTGVPNSPFHF TGTGCCAGCAGTCGGACAGGCGTTCCTAATTCACCCTTCCACTTT
TRBJ1-2 TRBV2 TRBD1 - CASSGTGANYGYTF TGTGCCAGCAGCGGGACAGGGGCTAACTATGGCTACACCTTC
TRBJ2-5 TRBV7-6 TRBD1 - CASSLAGTGTGEQYF TGTGCCAGCAGCTTAGCCGGGACAGGGACCGGGGAGCAGTACTTC
TRBJ1-2 TRBV11-2 TRBD1 - CASSPPRGQGYTHGYTF TGTGCCAGCAGCCCGCCCAGGGGACAGGGGTACACCCATGGCTACACCTTC
TRBJ2-1 TRBV5-1 TRBD1 - CASSLLAQGVNHEQFF TGCGCCAGCAGCTTGTTGGCCCAGGGGGTTAACCATGAGCAGTTCTTC
TRBJ2-7 TRBV6-6 - - CASRLSTGFSYEQYF TGTGCCAGCAGGCTATCTACAGGTTTCTCCTACGAGCAGTACTTC
TRBJ2-3 TRBV7-3 - - CASSSGRTDTQYF TGTGCCAGCAGCTCGGGTCGCACAGATACGCAGTATTTT
TRBJ1-4 TRBV20-1 - - CSARGREKLFF TGCAGTGCTAGAGGAAGGGAAAAACTGTTTTTT
TRBJ2-5 TRBV7-9 - - CASSLMRRYEAQYF TGTGCCAGCAGCTTAATGCGTCGCTACGAGGCCCAGTACTTC
TRBJ2-5 TRBV7-2 - - CASSLGKTQYF TGTGCCAGCAGCTTAGGAAAGACCCAGTACTTC
TRBJ2-3 TRBV7-2 - once CASTVSGASTDTQYF TGTGCCAGCACCGTTTCGGGAGCTAGCACAGATACGCAGTATTTT
TRBJ2-7 TRBV4-1 - - CASSQLNRGSEEQYF TGCGCCAGCAGCCAATTGAACCGGGGTTCGGAAGAGCAGTACTTC
TRBJ2-3 TRBV7-2 - - CASSAQLGTDTQYF TGTGCCAGCAGCGCACAGCTTGGCACAGATACGCAGTATTTT
TRBJ2-3 TRBV7-9 TRBD2 - CASSFRTSATTDTQYF TGTGCCAGCAGCTTCCGTACTAGCGCCACCACAGATACGCAGTATTTT
TRBJ1-5 TRBV15 - - CATSRVNQPQHF TGTGCCACCAGCAGAGTAAATCAGCCCCAGCATTTT
TRBJ2-7 TRBV27 - - CASSLGYEQYF TGTGCCAGCAGTTTGGGTTACGAGCAGTACTTC
TRBJ2-1 TRBV5-1 - - CASSLQMEQFF TGCGCCAGCAGCTTGCAGATGGAGCAGTTCTTC